This T cell receptor (beta chain) came from a study of TIL therapy for anti-PD-1-resistant metastatic lung cancer. Whole-study results and caveats: TIL clonotype persistence in blood showed no apparent association with response.

The libraries were made with immunoSEQ v3. Produced via immunoSEQ multiplex PCR; TCRdb's table is partial and in-frame only. This sample yields tens of thousands of clones, of which around four fifths are seen a single time; approximately 6% belongs to the top ten. The germline V and J ends were trimmed by 3 bases and 8 bases, with 10 bases remaining between them. Per the germline V gene, CDR1 is LNHDA and CDR2 is SQIVND (reference sequence). The CDR3 consists of 13 residues. A few counts support this clone. Its antigen is still unknown. Time point given: pre-treatment sample, taken before nivolumab and TIL therapy. Patients were adults with stage 4 NSCLC.

The receptor's source is a person aged 25 to 85 with non-small cell lung cancer. This rearrangement joins TRBV19 to TRBJ1-4, with D unresolved. Sequenced material: blood, taken at baseline. This chain's CDR3 is CASSMRGGEKLFF. The DNA of the CDR3 is TGTGCCAGTAGTATGCGGGGAGGAGAAAAACTGTTTTTT.